This T cell receptor (beta chain) was captured by sequencing in a study of T-cell memory formation after mild COVID-19 (dated by TCRdb to the early 2020s). As for the study more broadly: Most TCR sequence clusters were specific to one of the two donors. T-cell clones expanding and contracting after mild COVID-19 in a couple of donors were tracked by longitudinal TCRalpha and TCRbeta repertoire sequencing. Two young, previously healthy adult volunteers, one female and one male, were included in the cohort.

PBMCs were isolated by Ficoll-Paque density gradient centrifugation. The table lists this clonotype with a few counts. Its antigen has not been determined. No base-level quality is on record; no much larger clone is a single base apart. Results and caveats for the whole study, not just this receptor: Contracting CD4+ clones were located mainly in the CM and EM memory subsets, whereas CD8+ clones were found to be enriched in EMRA. Clones contracting from day 15 to 85 had balanced CD4/CD8 phenotypes, while a second wave expanding from day 15 to 37 was biased towards CD4+. The second-wave clones that peaked on day 37 were not confirmed to be SARS-CoV-2 specific. Only a couple of mild cases were covered by the study, and larger cohorts that include severe cases with pre-infection samples were considered necessary. Some responding clones were detected in pre-infection memory, which suggested that pre-existing cross-reactive memory T cells had joined the SARS-CoV-2 response.

From the cysteine through the phenylalanine, the CDR3 covers 11 amino acids. The sequence is cut down to CDR3 DNA, 33 bases in frame from base 1. The V and J ends are trimmed by 4 bases and 4 bases, leaving 2 bases between them. Based on the germline V gene (reference sequence), the CDR1 and CDR2 sequences are GTSNPN and SVGIG. Data came from an Illumina NovaSeq 6000. cDNA libraries for TCRalpha and TCRbeta were prepared by 5'RACE using constant-segment primers, with sample barcodes and unique molecular identifiers added. RNA was extracted from every sample with Trizol reagent. Library amplification was performed in two PCR steps, and a second sample barcode and Illumina TruSeq adapters were introduced in the second step. Sequencing of libraries was performed on an Illumina NovaSeq with 2 x 150 bp paired-end reads. As for how the authors treated the data: The reads were demultiplexed and collapsed into UMI-guided consensus sequences using migec v1.2.7. Using mixcr v2.1.11, the UMI consensuses were aligned to TRA and TRB V and J templates and assembled into clonotypes. Expanded or contracted clonotypes were those called significant by both edgeR and NoisET, with noise models trained on biological replicates. edgeR calls used a false discovery rate-adjusted p below 0.01 and a log2 fold-change threshold of 1. PCA with hierarchical clustering of max-normalized trajectories of the 1000 most abundant clonotypes was used as exploratory dynamics analysis. Each responding clone was given a CD4 or CD8 phenotype based on the CD4+ and CD8+ repertoires, which had been sequenced separately. TCRdb reran the public reads through fastp at Q25 and MiXCR, keeping productive beta chains. Entries are consolidated by CDR3 protein sequence, retaining the most common genes and DNA. The authors' filters were not applied to this entry. In all, the sample holds roughly 190,000 distinct CDR3 sequences, and about 10% of those were seen once. The ten largest account for approximately 2.8% of the sample.

This receptor was identified in a young man who had mild COVID-19 (a few samples of this study predate the infection). The sample titles of this study are shuffled in the database, so cell type and time point are left out; the donor was told from shared clones. Sequenced material: PBMCs or a T cell subset sorted from them (not recorded which). The chain uses TRBV30 and TRBJ2-6; the D gene identity is not certain. The DNA is as follows: TGTGCCTGGACCGGGGCCAACGTCCTGACTTTC. Its protein is CAWTGANVLTF.